This TCR beta chain originates from a study of B cell selection in AIRE deficiency. The V and J ends lost 0 bases and 9 bases, in that order; junction bases with no gene match: 6. Germline assignment: CDR1 SEHNR and CDR2 FQNEAQ (reference sequence). The CDR3 is made up of 14 amino acids. Only in-frame clones appear in the TCRdb table, and some are missing; sequencing was by immunoSEQ multiplex PCR. The sample consists of roughly 23,000 clones, 95% to 97% of them appearing once. Sorting defined conventional CD4 T cells as CD4+CD127+. The source of this sequence is a human donor in good health. The chain carries TRBV7-9 and TRBJ2-5; 8 nucleotides line up with TRBD2. The sequenced sample was CD4+CD127+ conventional T cells sorted from PBMCs. The CDR3 bases are TGTGCCAGCAGCTTAGCCGGGAGGGTACCTCCCCAGTACTTC. Translated: CASSLAGRVPPQYF.